The entry that follows covers one TCR beta chain sequence. Its antigen remains unknown. The data were taken from a study of OX40 agonist ivuxolimab in advanced cancers. About the study: Allowance was made for prior anti-PD-1, anti-PD-L1 or anti-CTLA-4 therapy, and 40% had some. Whole-study findings and limits: Averaging showed that CD8+ T cells had more expanded clones than CD4+ did. At doses 0.1 to 3.0 mg/kg, CD4+ and CD8+ clones expanded. Also present in some nonresponders was a low level of normalized T-cell clonal expansion.

V dropped 3 bases and J dropped 4 bases, with 13 bases sitting between them. Germline loops: CDR1 SNHLY, CDR2 FYNNEI. This CDR3 comprises 14 residues. This table comes from immunoSEQ multiplex PCR, and its TCRdb copy is limited to in-frame clones, with some not included. The sample yields around 56,000 clones, more than 85% seen once. This specimen consisted of CD4+ or CD8+ T cells sorted from blood, obtained in a trial of the OX40 agonist ivuxolimab. The receptor was derived from an adult with an advanced solid tumor such as melanoma, head and neck, liver or kidney cancer. V and J are TRBV2 and TRBJ2-7; D is possibly TRBD2 (5 bases). CDR3: CASSETGGQYEQYF. The CDR3 nucleotides are TGTGCCAGCAGTGAGACCGGCGGGCAGTACGAGCAGTACTTC.